Listed below are T cell receptor beta chains from one sample, sequenced in a study of post-analysis software for immune sequencing data. TCRdb ran MiXCR on the PCR reads and lists one entry per CDR3 protein. The repertoire has 350,000 to 450,000 distinct CDR3 sequences, about a third of them found once; the top ten carry roughly an eighth. Sequencing was performed on blood. Every receptor here comes from a girl aged 5-17 years with multiple sclerosis. Both conserved end residues are part of each CDR3. A D gene is named only where the DNA matches it firmly. A clone size is listed for some rows: how often the clone was seen (once, few, many), or a class if it is expanded.

abundance | j_gene | v_gene | d_gene | CDR3nt | CDR3aa
. | TRBJ2-7 | TRBV4-1 | TRBD2 | TGCGCCAGCAGCCAGGTACTAGCGGGGGGTCGGGACGAGCAGTACTTC | CASSQVLAGGRDEQYF
few | TRBJ2-3 | TRBV4-3 | TRBD2 | TGCGCCAGCAGCCCCCTAGCGGGGGGTACAGATACGCAGTATTTT | CASSPLAGGTDTQYF
. | TRBJ1-5 | TRBV20-1 | TRBD1 | TGCAGTGCTAGGAGGGACAGGGACGACAGCAATCGGCCCCAGCATTTT | CSARRDRDDSNRPQHF
. | TRBJ1-2 | TRBV12-3/TRBV12-4 | . | TGTGCCAGCAGTTTTAAGACAGGCTATGGCTACACCTTC | CASSFKTGYGYTF
. | TRBJ2-4 | TRBV5-1 | . | TGCGCCAGCAGCTTGGCCGGGGGCGGGAACATTCAGTACTTC | CASSLAGGGNIQYF
. | TRBJ2-1 | TRBV6-2/TRBV6-3 | . | TGTGCCAGCAGTCCCTCGGGCCTCACCCTATACAATGAGCAGTTCTTC | CASSPSGLTLYNEQFF
. | TRBJ2-5 | TRBV7-2 | TRBD2 | TGTGCCAACAGCTTACACAGCGGGGGGGGCGGGACCCAGTACTTC | CANSLHSGGGGTQYF
. | TRBJ1-6 | TRBV5-5 | . | TGTGCCAGCAGCTTGGAGGGCTATACTAATTCACCCCTCCACTTT | CASSLEGYTNSPLHF
. | TRBJ2-3 | TRBV7-8 | TRBD1 | TGTGCCAGCAGCTTAGCCCCCAACAGGGGGCCTTTAGATGCGCAGTATTTT | CASSLAPNRGPLDAQYF
few | TRBJ2-7 | TRBV6-1 | . | TGTGCCAGCAGTGAAGCGGCGGCCGAGCAGTACTTC | CASSEAAAEQYF
once | TRBJ2-5 | TRBV11-2 | . | TGTGCCAGCAGCAGGGTATACCAAGAGACCCAGTACTTC | CASSRVYQETQYF
few | TRBJ2-7 | TRBV20-1 | TRBD1 | TGCAGTGCTAGAGGTGGACAGGGACTCTCCTACGAGCAGTACTTC | CSARGGQGLSYEQYF
. | TRBJ2-3 | TRBV15 | . | TGTGCCGCCAGCAGGGAATCGGGCCTCACAGATACGCAGTATTTT | CAASRESGLTDTQYF
. | TRBJ2-1 | TRBV7-8 | TRBD1 | TGTGCCAGCAGCTCGGGGACAGGTCTATGGGGATACAATGAGCAGTTCTTC | CASSSGTGLWGYNEQFF